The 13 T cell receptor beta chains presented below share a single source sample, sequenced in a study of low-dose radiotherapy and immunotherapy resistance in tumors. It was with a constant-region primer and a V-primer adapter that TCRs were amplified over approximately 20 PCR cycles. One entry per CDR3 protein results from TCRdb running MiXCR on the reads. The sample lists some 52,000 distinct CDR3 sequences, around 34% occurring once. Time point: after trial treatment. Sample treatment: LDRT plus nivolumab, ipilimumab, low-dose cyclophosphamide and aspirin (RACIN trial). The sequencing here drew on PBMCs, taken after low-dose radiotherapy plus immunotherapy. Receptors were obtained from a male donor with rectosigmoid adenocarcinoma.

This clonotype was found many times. DNA for the CDR3: TGCGCCAGCACCGTGGGGACCCGCAATCAGCCCCAGCATTTT. Translating it yields CASTVGTRNQPQHF. The V gene is TRBV10-1, the J gene TRBJ1-5; a weak D match, TRBD1 (5 bases). V was trimmed by 7 bases and J by 2 bases, leaving 12 bases between them. This CDR3 has 14 amino acids. Germline V lookup: CDR1 WNHNN, CDR2 SYGVQD (reference sequence).

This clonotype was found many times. The CDR3 loop is CASSFRGPGANVLTF. In nucleotides, the CDR3 is TGTGCCAGCAGCTTCAGAGGGCCCGGGGCCAACGTCCTGACTTTC. The gene calls are TRBV11-3 and TRBJ2-6; a weak D match, TRBD2 (5 bases). This CDR3 is built from 15 residues. In germline, CDR1 is SGHNT, CDR2 YENEEA. V dropped 3 bases and J dropped 4 bases, with 10 bases sitting between them.

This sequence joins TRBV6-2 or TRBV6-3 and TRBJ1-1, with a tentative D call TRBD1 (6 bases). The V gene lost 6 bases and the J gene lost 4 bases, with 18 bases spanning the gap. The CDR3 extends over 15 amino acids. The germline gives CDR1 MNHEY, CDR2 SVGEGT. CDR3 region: CASSIDRRVLTEAFF. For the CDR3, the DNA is TGTGCCAGCAGCATCGACAGGAGGGTTCTCACTGAAGCTTTCTTT.

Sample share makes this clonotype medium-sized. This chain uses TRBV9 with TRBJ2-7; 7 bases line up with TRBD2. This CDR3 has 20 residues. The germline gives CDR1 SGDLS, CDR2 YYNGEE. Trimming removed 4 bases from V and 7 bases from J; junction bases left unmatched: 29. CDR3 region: CASSLAAGDPGPTRRGEQYF. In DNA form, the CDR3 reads TGTGCCAGCAGCCTCGCGGCGGGAGATCCGGGCCCCACTCGCCGCGGGGAGCAGTACTTC.

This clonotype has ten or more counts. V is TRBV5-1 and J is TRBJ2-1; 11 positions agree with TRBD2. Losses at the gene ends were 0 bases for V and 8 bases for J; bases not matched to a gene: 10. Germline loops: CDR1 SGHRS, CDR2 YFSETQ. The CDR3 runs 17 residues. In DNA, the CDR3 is TGCGCCAGCAGCTTGGCTGCTCTAGCGGGAGGATTGGATGAGCAGTTCTTC. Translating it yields CASSLAALAGGLDEQFF.

In DNA, the CDR3 is TGTGCCAGCAGCGAGACAGGGGTCGGGGCCAACGTCCTGACTTTC. As protein: CASSETGVGANVLTF. The genes are TRBV2 and TRBJ2-6; 8 bases align to TRBD1. Per the germline V gene, CDR1 is SNHLY and CDR2 is FYNNEI. V dropped 6 bases and J dropped 4; count of bases not matched to a gene: 5. The CDR3 consists of 15 residues.

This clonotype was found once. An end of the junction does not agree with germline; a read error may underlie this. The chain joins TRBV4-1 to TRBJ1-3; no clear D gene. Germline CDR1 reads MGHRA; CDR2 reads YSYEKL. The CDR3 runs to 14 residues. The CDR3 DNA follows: TGTGCCAGCAGCCAGGACTTCTCTGGAAACACCATATATTTT. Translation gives CASSQDFSGNTIYF.

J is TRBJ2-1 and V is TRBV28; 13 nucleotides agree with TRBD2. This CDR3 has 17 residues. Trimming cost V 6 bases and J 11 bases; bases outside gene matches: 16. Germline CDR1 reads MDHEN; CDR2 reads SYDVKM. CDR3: CASRGTSGMGGFVQQFF. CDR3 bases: TGTGCCAGCAGAGGGACTAGCGGGATGGGGGGGTTTGTCCAGCAGTTCTTC.

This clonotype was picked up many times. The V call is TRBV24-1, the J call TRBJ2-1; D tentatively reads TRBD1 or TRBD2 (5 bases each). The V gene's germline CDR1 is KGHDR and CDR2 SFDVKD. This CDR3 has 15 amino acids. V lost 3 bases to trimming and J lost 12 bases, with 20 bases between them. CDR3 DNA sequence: TGTGCCACCAGTGATCCCGGGACCGGCGGAGTGGGGCAGTTCTTC. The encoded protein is CATSDPGTGGVGQFF.

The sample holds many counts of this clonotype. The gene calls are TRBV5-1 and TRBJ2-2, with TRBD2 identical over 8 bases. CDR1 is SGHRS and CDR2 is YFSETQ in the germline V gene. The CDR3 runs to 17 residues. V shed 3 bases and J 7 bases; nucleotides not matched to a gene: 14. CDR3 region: CASSYNNHGGADGELFF. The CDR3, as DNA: TGCGCCAGCAGCTACAACAATCACGGGGGGGCCGACGGGGAGCTGTTTTTT.

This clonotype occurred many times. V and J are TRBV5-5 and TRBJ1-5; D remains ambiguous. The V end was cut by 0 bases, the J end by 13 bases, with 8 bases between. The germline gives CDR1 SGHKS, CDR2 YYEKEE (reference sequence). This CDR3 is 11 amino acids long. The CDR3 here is CASSLGGLQHF. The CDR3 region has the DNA TGTGCCAGCAGCTTGGGGGGTCTGCAGCATTTT.

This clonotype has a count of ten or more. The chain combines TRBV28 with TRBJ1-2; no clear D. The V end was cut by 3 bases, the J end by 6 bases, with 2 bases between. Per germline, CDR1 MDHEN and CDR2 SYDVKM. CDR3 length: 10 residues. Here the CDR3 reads CASSFNGYTF. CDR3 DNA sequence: TGTGCCAGCAGTTTTAATGGCTACACCTTC.

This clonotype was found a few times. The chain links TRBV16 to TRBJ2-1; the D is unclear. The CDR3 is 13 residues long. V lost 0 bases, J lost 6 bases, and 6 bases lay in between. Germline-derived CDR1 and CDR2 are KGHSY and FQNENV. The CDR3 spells CASSQSAFNEQFF. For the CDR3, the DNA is TGTGCCAGCAGCCAATCGGCTTTCAATGAGCAGTTCTTC.